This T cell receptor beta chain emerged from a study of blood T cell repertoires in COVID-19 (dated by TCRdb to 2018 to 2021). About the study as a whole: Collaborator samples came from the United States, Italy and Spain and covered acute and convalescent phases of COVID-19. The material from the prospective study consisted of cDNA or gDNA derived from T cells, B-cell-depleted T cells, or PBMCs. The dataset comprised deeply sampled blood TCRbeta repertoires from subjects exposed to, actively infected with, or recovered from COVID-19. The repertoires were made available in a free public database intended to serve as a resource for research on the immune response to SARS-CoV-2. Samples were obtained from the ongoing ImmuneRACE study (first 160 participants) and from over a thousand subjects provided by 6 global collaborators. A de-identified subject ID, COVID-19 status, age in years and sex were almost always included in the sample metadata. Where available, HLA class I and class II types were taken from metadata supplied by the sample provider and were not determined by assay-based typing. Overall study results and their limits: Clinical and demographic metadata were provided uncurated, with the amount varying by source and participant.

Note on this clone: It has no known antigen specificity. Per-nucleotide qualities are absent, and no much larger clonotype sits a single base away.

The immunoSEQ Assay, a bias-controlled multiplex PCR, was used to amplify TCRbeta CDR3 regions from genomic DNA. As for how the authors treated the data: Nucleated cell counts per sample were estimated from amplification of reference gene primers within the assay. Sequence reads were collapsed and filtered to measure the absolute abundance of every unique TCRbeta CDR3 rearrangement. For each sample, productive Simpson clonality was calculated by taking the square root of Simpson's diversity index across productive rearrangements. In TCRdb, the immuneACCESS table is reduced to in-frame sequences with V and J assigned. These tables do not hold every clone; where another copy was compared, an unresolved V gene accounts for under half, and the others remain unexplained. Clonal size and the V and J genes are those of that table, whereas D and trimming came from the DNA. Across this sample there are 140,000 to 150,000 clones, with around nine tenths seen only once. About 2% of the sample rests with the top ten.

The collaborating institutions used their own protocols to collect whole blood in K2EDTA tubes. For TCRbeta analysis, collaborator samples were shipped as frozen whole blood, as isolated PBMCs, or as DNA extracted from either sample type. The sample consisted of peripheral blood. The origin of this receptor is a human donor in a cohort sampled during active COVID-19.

This receptor carries the CDR3 CASSLVFDRGEYEQYF. The sequenced DNA is TGTGCCAGCAGCTTAGTTTTCGACAGGGGGGAATACGAGCAGTACTTC. Recombination joined TRBV7-2 with TRBJ2-7; TRBD1 agrees with 9 junctional bases. The CDR3 sequence holds 16 residues, the cysteine and phenylalanine included. The CDR3 DNA has 48 bases and is translated from base 1. CDR1 and CDR2 (SGHTA, FQGNSA) derive from the germline V gene. V has 1 base trimmed and J has 4 bases trimmed; junction bases matching no gene number 8.